The 10 T cell receptor beta chains below were found in one sample sequenced in a study of blood T cell repertoires in COVID-19. Sequencing used immunoSEQ multiplex PCR; TCRdb keeps in-frame clones, though not all of them. The sample consists of about 150,000 clones, roughly 88% of them appearing once. The material sequenced was peripheral blood. The receptor source for this set is a woman between 45 and 60 years old with acute or convalescent COVID-19.

The gene calls are TRBV10-3 and TRBJ2-5; TRBD2 matches at 15 bases. The V segment lost 5 bases and the J segment 4 bases; nucleotides outside the gene matches: 5. This CDR3 spans 16 amino acids. Per germline, CDR1 ENHRY and CDR2 SYGVKD. The DNA for the CDR3 is TGTGCCATCAGTTCGGGACTAGCGGGAGGTAGAGAGACCCAGTACTTC. Residues: CAISSGLAGGRETQYF.

This chain joins TRBV4-3 and TRBJ2-5; TRBD1 is a possible D gene (6 bases). This CDR3 is 14 amino acids long. Per the germline V gene, CDR1 is LGHNA and CDR2 is YSLEER. Trimming took 1 base from V and 2 from J, leaving 8 bases between them. The CDR3 reads CASSQGGGQETQYF. CDR3 DNA sequence: TGCGCCAGCAGCCAAGGAGGGGGACAAGAGACCCAGTACTTC.

This clone was counted only a few times. The rearrangement uses TRBV28 and TRBJ1-1; 8 bases are a match to TRBD1. The CDR3 runs to 18 residues. V trimming: 2 bases; J trimming: 0 bases; junction bases outside the gene matches: 11. Germline CDR1 is MDHEN and CDR2 is SYDVKM. The CDR3 bases are TGTGCCAGCAGTTTAAGACACAGGGGGTTGGTGATGAACACTGAAGCTTTCTTT. As protein: CASSLRHRGLVMNTEAFF.

This clone was counted once. J is TRBJ2-2 and V is TRBV27, with 7 bases fitting TRBD1. Unmatched junction bases numbered 6, after V lost 5 bases and J lost 3 bases. Germline values: CDR1 MNHEY, CDR2 SMNVEV (reference sequence). The CDR3 totals 15 residues. The CDR3 spells CASSPRTGDTGELFF. CDR3 nucleotides: TGTGCCAGCAGTCCTCGGACAGGTGACACCGGGGAGCTGTTTTTT.

V is TRBV4-3 and J is TRBJ2-1; TRBD2 matches at 15 bases. The V and J ends lost 2 bases and 1 base, in that order; junction bases with no gene match: 3. The CDR3 spans 18 residues. CDR1 is LGHNA, CDR2 YSLEER, per germline. The CDR3 region has the DNA TGCGCCAGCAGCCAACGGACTAGCGGGGGGGCATCCTACAATGAGCAGTTCTTC. Its translation: CASSQRTSGGASYNEQFF.

The gene calls are TRBV4-2 and TRBJ1-1, with D uncertain. Germline CDR1 LGHNA, CDR2 YNFKEQ. Trimming pared 0 bases from V and 0 bases from J, leaving 5 bases between. The CDR3 totals 14 residues. The CDR3 loop reads CASSQELVNTEAFF. The CDR3 DNA is TGTGCCAGCAGCCAAGAACTGGTGAACACTGAAGCTTTCTTT.

This CDR3 reads CSVGSQGTDTQYF. In DNA, the CDR3 is TGCAGCGTTGGCAGTCAGGGCACAGATACGCAGTATTTT. This rearrangement joins TRBV29-1 to TRBJ2-3; no firm D call. This CDR3 is 13 amino acids long. Germline V gives CDR1 SQVTM, CDR2 ANQGSEA. V lost 4 bases to trimming and J lost 1 base, with 9 bases between them.

This chain joins TRBV7-2 and TRBJ1-2; D is possibly TRBD1 (6 bases). The CDR3 loop spans 15 amino acids. Trimming stripped 2 bases from V and 3 bases from J, with 13 bases between. Germline V gene data show CDR1 as SGHTA and CDR2 as FQGNSA. The CDR3 region has the DNA TGTGCCAGCAGCTTATTAGGGGGGGAACACTATGGCTACACCTTC. Residues: CASSLLGGEHYGYTF.

The chain couples TRBV7-9 to TRBJ2-7; 8 bases are shared with TRBD2. The CDR3 runs 16 residues. Per the germline V gene, CDR1 is SEHNR and CDR2 is FQNEAQ (reference sequence). V was clipped by 2 bases and J by 0 bases; unmatched bases: 6. The CDR3 spells CASSLTGGTSSYEQYF. CDR3 sequence (DNA): TGTGCCAGCAGCTTAACGGGGGGGACCAGCTCCTACGAGCAGTACTTC.

The genes are TRBV7-8 and TRBJ2-7, with 9 bases matching TRBD1. After removal of 3 bases from V and 4 bases from J, the junction contained 7 bases not matched to a gene. The CDR3 totals 15 residues. Per the germline V gene, CDR1 is SGHVS and CDR2 is FQNEAQ. CDR3 DNA sequence: TGTGCCAGCAGCTTCGGGACAGGGAGTTCATACGAGCAGTACTTC. This translates into CASSFGTGSSYEQYF.